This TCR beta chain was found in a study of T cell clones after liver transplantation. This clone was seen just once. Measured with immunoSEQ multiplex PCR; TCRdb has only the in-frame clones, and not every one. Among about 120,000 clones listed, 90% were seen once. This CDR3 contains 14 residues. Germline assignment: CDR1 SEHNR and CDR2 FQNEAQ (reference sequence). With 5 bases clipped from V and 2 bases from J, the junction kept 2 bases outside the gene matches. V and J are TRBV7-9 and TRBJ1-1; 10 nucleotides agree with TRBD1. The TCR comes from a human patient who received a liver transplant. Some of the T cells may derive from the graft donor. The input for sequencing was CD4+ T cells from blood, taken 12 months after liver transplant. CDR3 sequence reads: CASSGTGVNTEAFF. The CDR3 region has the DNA TGTGCCAGCAGCGGGACAGGGGTTAACACTGAAGCTTTCTTT.